This TCR beta chain was sequenced during a study of T-cell reconstitution after alpha-beta-depleted transplantation in children. The CDR3 consists of 13 residues. Germline-derived CDR1 and CDR2 are DFQATT and SNEGSKA (reference sequence). Deletions cut 6 bases from V and 3 bases from J, with 15 bases between. Comments on this clonotype: The antigen remains undetermined.

Study-level findings and limits: The authors attributed T-cell counts and diversity one year after transplant mostly to newly produced T cells. There were reportedly several hundred expanded graft clones from which alpha-beta T cells came about two months after transplant.

The authors prepared the TCRbeta library with unique molecular identifiers. TCRdb analysed the PCR reads with MiXCR anew, one entry per CDR3 protein. The sample holds nearly 350,000 distinct CDR3 sequences, about a sixth seen once. This TCR was recovered from a male patient between 2 and 9 years old who had a stem cell transplant for acute lymphoblastic leukemia, so the T cells may come from the graft donor. Sequencing used PBMCs, mostly from graft donor cells, obtained 360 days after TCRalphabeta/CD19-depleted stem cell transplant. The rearrangement links TRBV20-1 to TRBJ2-7; TRBD1 is a possible D gene (6 bases). CDR3 sequence (DNA): TGCAGTGCAGGAGAATGGGGGCACTACGAGCAGTACTTC. This encodes CSAGEWGHYEQYF.